Following are 14 T cell receptor beta chains from one sample sequenced in a study of CD8 T cells in ankylosing spondylitis. The antigens of these receptors remain unknown. The study's findings and limits: The study identified a TCR beta motif of under ten highly homologous variants that appeared characteristic of ankylosing spondylitis blood.

TCRdb recomputed calls from the 5' RACE reads with MiXCR, one row per CDR3 protein. The sample yields 200,000 to 250,000 distinct CDR3 sequences, about 7% seen once. Sequencing was carried out using blood, either unsorted or a sorted T cell fraction (not recorded which). These receptors were collected from a male donor with ankylosing spondylitis.

This clonotype showed up many times. The chain has TRBV4-3 and TRBJ1-4; weak D call: TRBD1 (6 bases). Trimming removed 0 bases from V and 6 bases from J, with 14 bases in between. The CDR3 loop spans 16 amino acids. CDR1 LGHNA and CDR2 YSLEER come from the germline V gene. The CDR3 region has the DNA TGCGCCAGCAGCCAAGATCATAGGACAGACGATGAAAAACTGTTTTTT. This sequence encodes CASSQDHRTDDEKLFF.

In this sample, this clonotype turned up many times. This CDR3 reads CASSPLANYGYTF. DNA of the CDR3: TGTGCCAGCAGCCCCCTAGCTAACTATGGCTACACCTTC. This chain uses TRBV7-9 with TRBJ1-2, with D uncertain. Deletions cut 5 bases from V and 0 bases from J, with 7 bases between. The CDR3 length is 13 residues. Germline CDR1 SEHNR, CDR2 FQNEAQ (reference sequence).

This clonotype was detected a few times. The gene calls are TRBV7-9 and TRBJ1-4, with 7 bases lining up with TRBD1. The length of the CDR3 is 11 residues. V lost 4 bases and J lost 17; bases outside the gene matches: 7. Per germline, CDR1 SEHNR and CDR2 FQNEAQ (reference sequence). This CDR3 is CASSSGTDAFF. In DNA form, the CDR3 reads TGTGCCAGCAGCTCTGGGACAGACGCCTTTTTT.

This clonotype was counted many times. This chain joins TRBV10-2 and TRBJ2-7; D ambiguous. CDR1 and CDR2 from the germline V gene are WSHSY and SAAADI. CDR3 length equals 12 residues. With 7 bases removed from V and 2 bases from J, the gap between germline ends came to 9 bases. Here the CDR3 reads CASKGTTYEQYF. In DNA form, the CDR3 reads TGCGCCAGCAAGGGTACGACCTACGAGCAGTACTTC.

This clonotype was counted ten times or more. CDR3 sequence reads: CASSLPGQGYYEQYF. The CDR3 bases are TGTGCCAGCAGCCTTCCGGGACAGGGGTACTACGAGCAGTACTTC. The rearrangement joins TRBV7-9 to TRBJ2-7; TRBD1 agrees at 10 bases. Trimming cost V 5 bases and J 3 bases; bases outside gene matches: 7. CDR3 length: 15 amino acids. Germline V lookup: CDR1 SEHNR, CDR2 FQNEAQ (reference sequence).

The V gene is TRBV28, the J gene TRBJ2-1, with D unclear. Looked up from germline, CDR1 is MDHEN and CDR2 is SYDVKM. Trimming shortened V by 4 bases and J by 9 bases, and 13 bases separated the two germline ends. CDR3 size: 13 residues. The CDR3 DNA follows: TGTGCCAGCAGTTCATCGGTTCACAGTGAGCAGTTCTTC. Translated, it gives CASSSSVHSEQFF. The entire variable domain, with the rest obtained from reference TRBV28 and TRBJ2-1, is as follows: DVKVTQSSRYLVKRTGEKVFLECVQDMDHENMFWYRQDPGLGLRLIYFSYDVKMKEKGDIPEGYSVSREKKERFSLILESASTNQTSMYLCASSSSVHSEQFFGPGTRLTVL.

This clonotype was detected ten times or more. This chain uses TRBV28 with TRBJ2-7, with D maybe TRBD1 (6 bases). The CDR3 totals 15 residues. From germline, CDR1 is MDHEN and CDR2 SYDVKM. V dropped 3 bases and J dropped 2 bases, with 14 bases sitting between them. The CDR3 loop is CASSFPQGRPYEQYF. CDR3 DNA sequence: TGTGCCAGCAGTTTCCCACAGGGACGGCCCTACGAGCAGTACTTC.

The J gene is TRBJ1-4, the V gene TRBV6-1; a possible D gene is TRBD1 (5 bases). V gave up 6 bases and J gave up 0 bases, with 17 bases separating them. Germline V gene lookup returns CDR1 MNHNS and CDR2 SASEGT. The CDR3 loop spans 17 amino acids. CDR3 sequence reads: CASSGLSGVPTNEKLFF. CDR3 nucleotide sequence: TGTGCCAGCAGCGGACTTTCGGGGGTGCCAACTAATGAAAAACTGTTTTTT.

Only a few counts were recorded for this clonotype. The V gene is TRBV19, the J gene TRBJ2-2; 7 bases fit TRBD1. CDR1 is LNHDA and CDR2 is SQIVND in the germline V gene (reference sequence). This CDR3 comprises 15 residues. J lost 6 bases, V lost 4 bases, and 8 bases had no gene match. The CDR3 region is CASSTRQGRAGELFF. The CDR3 DNA reads TGTGCCAGTAGTACTAGACAGGGAAGGGCCGGGGAGCTGTTTTTT.

Note on this clonotype: Given a much more abundant clone one base away, this may be a read error. The V gene is TRBV27, the J gene TRBJ2-1; D might be TRBD1 or TRBD2, each matching 5 bases. The CDR3 is 13 residues long. V was shortened by 7 bases and J by 8 bases, with 15 bases between the two germline ends. Germline CDR1 and CDR2: MNHEY and SMNVEV (reference sequence). Here the CDR3 reads CASNLERGDEQFF. CDR3 DNA: TGTGCCAGCAATCTTGAGAGGGGCGATGAGCAGTTCTTC.

This clonotype came up many times. The V call is TRBV12-3 or TRBV12-4, the J call TRBJ1-5, with D tentatively TRBD1 (5 bases). The CDR3 is made up of 16 amino acids. Deletions cut 7 bases from V and 1 base from J, with 17 bases between. The DNA for the CDR3 is TGTGCCAGCACCCCCCTAGGGGTTTCCAGCAATCAGCCCCAGCATTTT. It encodes CASTPLGVSSNQPQHF.

In its sample, this clonotype was seen many times. V gene TRBV28 combines with J gene TRBJ2-5, with TRBD2 as a possible D gene (6 bases). CDR1 and CDR2 (germline): MDHEN, SYDVKM. CDR3 size: 13 residues. Trimming shortened V by 5 bases and J by 5 bases, and 12 bases separated the two germline ends. CDR3 sequence (DNA): TGTGCCAGCAGTGGGGGTGGGGGGGAGACCCAGTACTTC. Translating gives CASSGGGGETQYF.

This chain joins TRBV28 and TRBJ2-2, with 7 nucleotides matching TRBD1. After removal of 5 bases from V and 4 bases from J, the junction contained 7 bases not matched to a gene. The V gene's germline CDR1 is MDHEN and CDR2 SYDVKM. This CDR3 is 15 amino acids long. The CDR3 DNA follows: TGTGCCAGCAGTCCCCACCGGGACAGCACCGGGGAGCTGTTTTTT. Translation: CASSPHRDSTGELFF. The whole variable domain, filled in from reference TRBV28 and TRBJ2-2, reads DVKVTQSSRYLVKRTGEKVFLECVQDMDHENMFWYRQDPGLGLRLIYFSYDVKMKEKGDIPEGYSVSREKKERFSLILESASTNQTSMYLCASSPHRDSTGELFFGEGSRLTVL.

V and J are TRBV11-2 and TRBJ2-2; TRBD1 matches at 9 bases. Per germline, CDR1 SGHAT and CDR2 FQNNGV. With V trimmed by 7 bases and J by 1 base, 10 bases remained unmatched. The CDR3 is 17 amino acids. CDR3 sequence: CASTRDREFLNTGELFF. The CDR3 bases are TGTGCCAGCACCCGGGACAGGGAATTCTTGAACACCGGGGAGCTGTTTTTT.